These T cell receptor beta chains were read from a single sample in a study of vaccination effects on CD4 cells after COVID-19. Their cognate antigens are unknown. Sequencing used immunoSEQ multiplex PCR; TCRdb keeps in-frame clones, though not all of them. The sample has about 79,000 clones; roughly four fifths are singletons. Specimen: CD4+ T cells from PBMCs cultured with HCoV-229E spike peptides, collected before COVID-19 vaccination. These receptors originate from a human donor who received a COVID-19 vaccine. CDR3s include the opening cysteine and the closing phenylalanine or tryptophan. D genes are given only for firm matches. Size is stated for part of the rows, as once, few or many counts, or as a class when the clone is expanded.

J gene: TRBJ1-2; clone size: few; V gene: TRBV10-3; D gene: .; CDR3 protein: CAISGSGQSNYGYTF; CDR3 DNA: TGTGCCATCAGTGGGTCCGGACAATCGAACTATGGCTACACCTTC
J gene: TRBJ1-1; clone size: .; V gene: TRBV30; D gene: .; CDR3 protein: CACIRRVMNTEAFF; CDR3 DNA: TGTGCCTGCATTAGGAGGGTCATGAACACTGAAGCTTTCTTT
J gene: TRBJ1-5; clone size: .; V gene: TRBV19; D gene: TRBD1; CDR3 protein: CASTDDRGFNQPQHF; CDR3 DNA: TGTGCCAGTACCGATGACAGGGGGTTCAATCAGCCCCAGCATTTT
J gene: TRBJ2-1; clone size: .; V gene: TRBV3-1/TRBV3-2; D gene: .; CDR3 protein: CASSPRRDSYNEQFF; CDR3 DNA: TGTGCCAGCAGCCCACGACGGGACTCCTACAATGAGCAGTTCTTC
J gene: TRBJ1-2; clone size: once; V gene: TRBV21-1; D gene: .; CDR3 protein: CASSQKSSGQPPNYGYTF; CDR3 DNA: TGTGCCAGCAGCCAGAAATCCTCTGGACAGCCGCCTAACTATGGCTACACCTTC
J gene: TRBJ2-1; clone size: .; V gene: TRBV9; D gene: .; CDR3 protein: CASSLYPDSSYNEQFF; CDR3 DNA: TGTGCCAGCAGCCTCTACCCAGACAGCTCCTACAATGAGCAGTTCTTC
J gene: TRBJ2-5; clone size: .; V gene: TRBV18; D gene: .; CDR3 protein: CASSPFRDTYQETQYF; CDR3 DNA: TGTGCCAGCTCACCCTTTCGGGACACCTACCAAGAGACCCAGTACTTC
J gene: TRBJ2-2; clone size: .; V gene: TRBV5-1; D gene: TRBD2; CDR3 protein: CASTLAVNTGELFF; CDR3 DNA: TGCGCCAGCACCCTAGCGGTGAACACCGGGGAGCTGTTTTTT
J gene: TRBJ2-3; clone size: .; V gene: TRBV6-5; D gene: .; CDR3 protein: CASSRTRTSTDTQYF; CDR3 DNA: TGTGCCAGCAGCCGTACGAGAACTAGCACAGATACGCAGTATTTT
J gene: TRBJ2-5; clone size: .; V gene: TRBV19; D gene: TRBD2; CDR3 protein: CASSLTSGGYQETQYF; CDR3 DNA: TGTGCCAGTAGTCTCACTAGCGGGGGATACCAAGAGACCCAGTACTTC
J gene: TRBJ2-5; clone size: .; V gene: TRBV7-2; D gene: TRBD1; CDR3 protein: CASSSVQGRTLNQETQYF; CDR3 DNA: TGTGCCAGCAGCTCGGTACAGGGGCGTACGCTAAACCAAGAGACCCAGTACTTC
J gene: TRBJ2-1; clone size: few; V gene: TRBV21-1; D gene: .; CDR3 protein: CASSKAFVFGAHPSSYNEQFF; CDR3 DNA: TGTGCCAGCAGCAAGGCCTTTGTTTTCGGGGCCCACCCCAGCTCCTACAATGAGCAGTTCTTC
J gene: TRBJ2-4; clone size: .; V gene: TRBV12-3/TRBV12-4; D gene: .; CDR3 protein: CASTHTRGIQYF; CDR3 DNA: TGTGCCAGCACCCATACCAGGGGCATTCAGTACTTC
J gene: TRBJ1-2; clone size: .; V gene: TRBV6-6; D gene: .; CDR3 protein: CASSTLQVGYGYTF; CDR3 DNA: TGTGCCAGCAGTACCCTACAGGTCGGCTATGGCTACACCTTC
J gene: TRBJ1-2; clone size: .; V gene: TRBV30; D gene: TRBD1; CDR3 protein: CAGDRGRYGYTF; CDR3 DNA: TGTGCCGGGGACAGGGGTCGCTATGGCTACACCTTC
J gene: TRBJ1-2; clone size: .; V gene: TRBV3-1/TRBV3-2; D gene: .; CDR3 protein: CASSPNHQGSANTF; CDR3 DNA: TGTGCCAGCAGCCCAAACCATCAGGGTTCTGCGAACACCTTC
J gene: TRBJ1-2; clone size: .; V gene: TRBV2; D gene: TRBD1; CDR3 protein: CASRGTGRGGYTF; CDR3 DNA: TGTGCCAGCAGGGGGACAGGGAGAGGGGGCTACACCTTC